This T cell receptor beta chain was sequenced for a study of T cell responses to AZD1222 COVID-19 vaccine (TCRdb year 2021). With regard to the full study: TCR sequencing covered about 230 trial participants: 207 given two doses of AZD1222 and approximately 25 given two doses of MenACWY control vaccine. Trial participants were enrolled by age into 18-55, 56-69 and 70-plus year subgroups, with roughly 160, 29 and 62 TCR-sequenced participants respectively.

General conclusions and limits of the study: The 56-69-year group was small, and its depth increase did not reach significance, likely because of low power. No day 14 peak-response samples were available, so repertoires were characterized only after the peak T cell response. Participants were mostly white British, with more females than males. The authors suggested clonal diversity may have been underestimated. Epitopes outside the regions mutated in the B.1.351 and B.1.1.7 variants were reportedly recognized by nearly half of the unique spike-specific TCRs. After two AZD1222 doses, both the breadth and the depth of spike-specific TCRs were significantly higher than at day 0 and than in MenACWY recipients. The vaccine-associated CD4 TCRs covered the entire spike protein, and the dominant responses fell in regions 160-218 and 743-854. Conclusions about previously exposed vaccinees are limited because only a handful of AZD1222 recipients were SARS-CoV-2 seropositive at baseline.

The CDR3 runs 16 amino acids, cysteine and phenylalanine included. Only CDR3 DNA remains: 48 bases, in frame from the first base. The germline V gene specifies ENHRY as CDR1 and SYGVKD as CDR2. The germline ends are 16 bases apart after V is trimmed by 0 bases and J by 5 bases. The CDR3 regions of human TCRbeta chains were subjected to immunosequencing. The source study handled its data this way. TCRs in the repertoires were matched against a reference library of SARS-CoV-2-specific TCRs that had been generated with the MIRA antigen-specificity platform. Breadth was defined as the fraction of unique TCRs that were SARS-CoV-2-associated, and depth was defined as the fraction of total T cells that were SARS-CoV-2-associated. Each spike-specific TCR was assigned to its reactive spike region and to a CD4 or CD8 class using the MIRA data. Log10-transformed breadth and depth values were compared by one-way ANOVA with Sidak's multiple comparisons tests. This is the immuneACCESS table as TCRdb keeps it, with only in-frame sequences that have V and J called. A part of the clones is gone; compared with another copy, unresolved V genes explain less than half, and the rest is unexplained. V and J calls and clone size are given by that table; D and trimming were obtained from the DNA. This sample holds approximately 80,000 clones; 80% to 90% were observed only once. Together, the top ten hold 10% of the sample.

In the paper's terms, the time point label means: about 28 days (+/-7) after the second vaccine dose. Because spike-specific TCR depth and breadth did not differ between the two schedules, AZD1222 recipients who got a second dose at roughly 4 weeks were pooled with those who got a second dose at roughly 12 weeks. Vaccinee samples were obtained from the UK trials COV001 and COV002, which included a single-blind randomized controlled phase 2/3 trial of AZD1222 (ChAdOx1 nCoV-19) in healthy adults. For TCRbeta chain sequencing, PBMC samples from trial participants were taken at day 0 and at day 28 after the second dose. Note on this clone: Its antigen is still unknown. The input lacks base qualities; no much larger clone sits a single base away.

The source of this sequence is an adult who received the AZD1222 COVID-19 vaccine. The V and J segments used are TRBV10-3 and TRBJ1-1; TRBD1 is possibly the D segment (5 matching bases). The material sequenced was peripheral blood, taken 28 days after the second AZD1222 dose. The nucleotide sequence reads TGTGCCATCAGTGAGTCAGGGGCAAGGGAGAGGACTGAAGCTTTCTTT. Translated, it gives CAISESGARERTEAFF.